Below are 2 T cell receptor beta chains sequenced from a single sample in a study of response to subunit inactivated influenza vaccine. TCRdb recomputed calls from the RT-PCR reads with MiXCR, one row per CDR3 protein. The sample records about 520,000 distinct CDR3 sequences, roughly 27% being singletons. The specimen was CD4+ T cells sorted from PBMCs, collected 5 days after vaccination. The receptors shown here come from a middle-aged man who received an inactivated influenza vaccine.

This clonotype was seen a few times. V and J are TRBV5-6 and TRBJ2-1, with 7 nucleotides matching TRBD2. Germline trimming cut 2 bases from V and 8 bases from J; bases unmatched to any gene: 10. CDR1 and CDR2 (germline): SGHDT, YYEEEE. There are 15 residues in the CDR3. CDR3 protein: CASSLAGRASHEQFF. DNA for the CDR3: TGTGCCAGCAGCTTAGCGGGGAGGGCCAGTCATGAGCAGTTCTTC.

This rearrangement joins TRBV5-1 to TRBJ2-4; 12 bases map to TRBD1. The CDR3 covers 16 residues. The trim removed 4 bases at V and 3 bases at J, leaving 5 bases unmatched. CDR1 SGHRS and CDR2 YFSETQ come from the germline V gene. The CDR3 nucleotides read TGCGCCAGCAGCACGGGACAGGGGGCAGGCAAAAACATTCAGTACTTC. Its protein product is CASSTGQGAGKNIQYF.